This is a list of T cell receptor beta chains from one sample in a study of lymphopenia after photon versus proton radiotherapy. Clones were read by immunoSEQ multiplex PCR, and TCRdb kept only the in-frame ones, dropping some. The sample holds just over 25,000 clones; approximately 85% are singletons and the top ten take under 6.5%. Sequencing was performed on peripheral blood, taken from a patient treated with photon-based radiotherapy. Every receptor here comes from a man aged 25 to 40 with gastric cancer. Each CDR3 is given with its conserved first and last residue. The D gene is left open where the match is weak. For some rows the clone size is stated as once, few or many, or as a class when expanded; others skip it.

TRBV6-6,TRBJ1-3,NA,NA,TGTGCCAGCAGTTACTCTGGTGTCTCTGGAAACACCATATATTTT,CASSYSGVSGNTIYF
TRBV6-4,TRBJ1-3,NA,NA,TGTGCCAGCCCAATGGGAAACACCATATATTTT,CASPMGNTIYF
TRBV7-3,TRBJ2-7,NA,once,TGTGCCAGCAGCTTTGGTTCTTGGAGCGAGCAGTACTTC,CASSFGSWSEQYF
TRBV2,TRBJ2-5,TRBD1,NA,TGTGCCAGCAGTTTCATGACAGGGGAAGAGACCCAGTACTTC,CASSFMTGEETQYF
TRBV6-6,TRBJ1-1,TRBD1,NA,TGTGCCAGCAGTTACTCGGACAGGACAGGGGGAACTGAAGCTTTCTTT,CASSYSDRTGGTEAFF
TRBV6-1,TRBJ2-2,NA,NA,TGTGCCAGCACTAGGACTGCGAACACCGGGGAGCTGTTTTTT,CASTRTANTGELFF
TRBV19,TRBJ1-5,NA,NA,TGTGCCAGTAACCTACAGGGTAATCAGCCCCAGCATTTT,CASNLQGNQPQHF
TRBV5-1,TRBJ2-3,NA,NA,TGCGCCAGCAGCTGGGGTCGGCCTAGCACAGATACGCAGTATTTT,CASSWGRPSTDTQYF
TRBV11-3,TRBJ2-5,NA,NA,TGTGCCAGCAGCTTAGCCGAGACCCAGTACTTC,CASSLAETQYF
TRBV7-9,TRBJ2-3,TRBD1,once,TGTGCCAGCAGCCGGACAGGGGCCGTCACAGATACGCAGTATTTT,CASSRTGAVTDTQYF
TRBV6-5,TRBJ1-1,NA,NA,TGTGCCAGCAGAAAGACGGGGCTGAACACTGAAGCTTTCTTT,CASRKTGLNTEAFF
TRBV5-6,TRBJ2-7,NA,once,TGTGCCAGCAGCTTGGCCCACAGCACCTACGAGCAGTACTTC,CASSLAHSTYEQYF
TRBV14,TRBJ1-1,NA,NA,TGTGCCAGCAGCCAAGATCTAGAAGACACTGAAGCTTTCTTT,CASSQDLEDTEAFF
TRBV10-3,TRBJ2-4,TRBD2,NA,TGTGCCATCAGTGAGTCTATACCTAGCGGGGATAAAAACATTCAGTACTTC,CAISESIPSGDKNIQYF
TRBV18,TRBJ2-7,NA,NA,TGTGCCAGCTCACCACCGGGGGGGACAGTCTTCTACGAGCAGTACTTC,CASSPPGGTVFYEQYF
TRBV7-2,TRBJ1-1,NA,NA,TGTGCCAGCAGCTTTGCAGGGGTGAACACTGAAGCTTTCTTT,CASSFAGVNTEAFF
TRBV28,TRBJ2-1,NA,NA,TGTGCCAGCAGTTTGGGGGACGGGGGCAGGTACAATGAGCAGTTCTTC,CASSLGDGGRYNEQFF
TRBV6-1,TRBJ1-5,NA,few,TGTGCCAGCAGTGAGACACTATCTGGGCAGCCCCAGCATTTT,CASSETLSGQPQHF
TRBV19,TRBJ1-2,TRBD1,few,TGTGCCAGTAGCCCGTCGCGGGAGGGGGCTGACGGCTACACCTTC,CASSPSREGADGYTF
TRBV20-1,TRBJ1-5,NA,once,TGCAGTGCTAGTAAGAATCAGCCCCAGCATTTT,CSASKNQPQHF
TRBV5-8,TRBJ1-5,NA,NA,TGTGCCAGCAGCTTGACAGGCTATAGCAATCAGCCCCAGCATTTT,CASSLTGYSNQPQHF
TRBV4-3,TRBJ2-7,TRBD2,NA,TGCGCCAGCAGCCATTCTCAGACTAGCGGCGAGCAGTACTTC,CASSHSQTSGEQYF
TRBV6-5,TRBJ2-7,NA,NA,TGTGCCAGCATTACGGGACCGGGACCCTACGAGCAGTACTTC,CASITGPGPYEQYF
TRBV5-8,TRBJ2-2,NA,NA,TGTGCCAGCAGCTTTAACGATTTTACGGGCACCGGGGAGCTGTTTTTT,CASSFNDFTGTGELFF
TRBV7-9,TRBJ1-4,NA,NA,TGTGCCAGCAGCCCCCCTGGCAGGGGAGGTGAAAAACTGTTTTTT,CASSPPGRGGEKLFF
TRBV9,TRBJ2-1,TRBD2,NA,TGTGCCAGCAGCGAATCGAGCGGGAGATATTTCTTC,CASSESSGRYFF
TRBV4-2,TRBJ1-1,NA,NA,TGTGCCAGCAGCCAATTCGGAGGGGGGCTTGGCACTGAAGCTTTCTTT,CASSQFGGGLGTEAFF
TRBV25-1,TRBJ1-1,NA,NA,TGTGCCAGCATGCGGTATTCGGAGATTAACACTGAAGCTTTCTTT,CASMRYSEINTEAFF
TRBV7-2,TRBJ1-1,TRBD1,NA,TGTGCCAGCAGCTCGGACAGGGTAAACACTGAAGCTTTCTTT,CASSSDRVNTEAFF
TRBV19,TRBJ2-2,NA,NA,TGTGCCAGTAGCCCCAGGGCCGTCCTTGGGCTGTTTTTT,CASSPRAVLGLFF
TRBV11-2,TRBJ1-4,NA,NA,TGTGCCAGCAGCTTAGAGGGTGGGACGGGGACTAATGAAAAACTGTTTTTT,CASSLEGGTGTNEKLFF
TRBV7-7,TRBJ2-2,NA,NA,TGTGCCAGCAGCCGCGGACTACCGAACACCGGGGAGCTGTTTTTT,CASSRGLPNTGELFF
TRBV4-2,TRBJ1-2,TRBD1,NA,TGTGCCAGCAGCCAAGAAGGGGGCGGCTATGGCTACACCTTC,CASSQEGGGYGYTF
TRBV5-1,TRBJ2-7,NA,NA,TGCGCCAGCAGCTTGGTTGACATATGGGACGAGCAGTACTTC,CASSLVDIWDEQYF
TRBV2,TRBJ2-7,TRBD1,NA,TGTGCCAGCAGCCTGGACAGGGAGCGGGAGCAGTACTTC,CASSLDREREQYF
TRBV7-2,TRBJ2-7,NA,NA,TGTGCCAGCAGCTCAATGGGAGAGCAGTACTTC,CASSSMGEQYF
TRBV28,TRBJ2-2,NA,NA,TGTGCCAGCAGTTTACACCCTCCCGGTAGCGAGAACACCGGGGAGCTGTTTTTT,CASSLHPPGSENTGELFF
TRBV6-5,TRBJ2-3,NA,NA,TGTGCCAGCAGTTTGATACTGCGGGGAGATACGCAGTATTTT,CASSLILRGDTQYF
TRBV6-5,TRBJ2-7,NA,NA,TGTGCCAGCAGTCAATACAGGTCCTACGAGCAGTACTTC,CASSQYRSYEQYF
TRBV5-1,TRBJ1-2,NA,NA,TGCGCCAGCAGCCCAGGAAATAACTATGGCTACACCTTC,CASSPGNNYGYTF
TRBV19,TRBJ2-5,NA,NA,TGTGCCAGTAGTATTTCTGAATCCCAAGAGACCCAGTACTTC,CASSISESQETQYF
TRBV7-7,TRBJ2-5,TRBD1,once,TGTGCCAGCAGCTCGGGACAGCAAGAGACCCAGTACTTC,CASSSGQQETQYF
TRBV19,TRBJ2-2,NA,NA,TGTGCCAGTAGCCCAACGGCCGGGGAGCTGTTTTTT,CASSPTAGELFF